Below are 2 T cell receptor beta chains sequenced from a single sample in a study of blood T cells in healthy people across ages. Together with a sample-barcoded 5' primer, a J-beta primer mix was included in a second PCR lasting roughly 7 to 11 cycles. TCRdb ran MiXCR on the 5' RACE reads and lists one entry per CDR3 protein. The sample holds some 560,000 distinct CDR3 sequences; 25% to 35% are singletons and the top ten take approximately 3.3%. These data also featured in a second study, about T cells of mothers and their children.

The sequenced sample consisted of blood. The receptors were gathered from a boy aged 2 to 10 in good health.

This clonotype was seen only a few times. The V and J genes are TRBV9 and TRBJ2-5; TRBD1 matches at 8 bases. CDR1 SGDLS and CDR2 YYNGEE come from the germline V gene. This CDR3 contains 15 residues. After removal of 2 bases from V and 1 base from J, the junction contained 4 bases not matched to a gene. CDR3 in DNA: TGTGCCAGCAGCGTGACAGGGGCAACCCAAGAGACCCAGTACTTC. Protein: CASSVTGATQETQYF.

This clonotype was seen only a few times. The chain couples TRBV5-5 to TRBJ2-3; TRBD1 or TRBD2 may be the D gene (5 bases each). The CDR3 extends over 14 amino acids. The V end was cut by 1 base, the J end by 2 bases, with 8 bases between. Germline V gives CDR1 SGHKS, CDR2 YYEKEE (reference sequence). The CDR3 sequence: CASSLRGDTDTQYF. The CDR3 bases are TGTGCCAGCAGCTTGAGGGGAGACACAGATACGCAGTATTTT.